The 18 T cell receptor beta chains below were found in one sample sequenced in a study of T cell changes during pregnancy in multiple sclerosis (dated by TCRdb to the late 2010s). The library was generated by the immunoSEQ multiplex PCR assay. The table was pulled from immuneACCESS by TCRdb, which kept in-frame rearrangements only. Such tables lose some clones; where checked, under half of the loss comes from unresolved V genes, and the rest has no known cause. The table for this sample lists over 50,000 clones; around 90% of them were counted only once. The top ten constitute roughly 1.4% of the sample. This specimen consisted of peripheral blood, obtained in the third trimester of pregnancy. The origin of the receptors is a female donor in good health, enrolled as a control in a pregnancy study.

J is TRBJ2-5 and V is TRBV28, with D maybe TRBD2 (5 bases). V was clipped by 5 bases and J by 1 base, with 14 bases between them. This CDR3 has 15 amino acids. Germline CDR1 reads MDHEN; CDR2 reads SYDVKM. CDR3 loop: CASSDYGDLQETQYF. In DNA form, the CDR3 reads TGTGCCAGCAGTGACTATGGGGATCTCCAAGAGACCCAGTACTTC.

This clone has a single count. This chain uses TRBV7-2 with TRBJ1-5; D is ambiguous. This CDR3 contains 12 residues. CDR1 and CDR2 from the germline V gene are SGHTA and FQGNSA. V was pared by 1 base and J by 9 bases, with 7 bases between. The CDR3 nucleotides are TGTGCCAGCAGCTTAGAAGCGGGGCCCCAGCATTTT. As protein: CASSLEAGPQHF.

This chain connects TRBV11-2 to TRBJ1-1, with D perhaps matching TRBD1 (5 bases). From germline, CDR1 is SGHAT and CDR2 FQNNGV. This CDR3 spans 15 amino acids. V lost 2 bases and J lost 1, with 11 bases in between. In nucleotides, the CDR3 is TGTGCCAGCAGCTTACCATGGACAAGGAACACTGAAGCTTTCTTT. Translation gives CASSLPWTRNTEAFF.

This clone was picked up one time. This rearrangement joins TRBV2 to TRBJ1-4, with a possible D match to TRBD1 (5 bases). This CDR3 spans 13 amino acids. The germline gives CDR1 SNHLY, CDR2 FYNNEI. V lost 6 bases and J lost 6, with 11 bases in between. The CDR3: CASSMQGDEKLFF. The CDR3 bases are TGTGCCAGCAGCATGCAGGGTGATGAAAAACTGTTTTTT. The variable domain in full, with the rest retrieved from reference TRBV2 and TRBJ1-4, is EPEVTQTPSHQVTQMGQEVILRCVPISNHLYFYWYRQILGQKVEFLVSFYNNEISEKSEIFDDQFSVERPDGSNFTLKIRSTKLEDSAMYFCASSMQGDEKLFFGSGTQLSVL.

V is TRBV5-1 and J is TRBJ2-2; 10 positions match TRBD2. The CDR3 loop spans 16 amino acids. CDR1 and CDR2 from the germline V gene are SGHRS and YFSETQ. With 2 bases clipped from V and 6 bases from J, the junction kept 7 bases outside the gene matches. CDR3 protein: CASSFPAGGRSGELFF. The DNA for the CDR3 is TGCGCCAGCAGCTTCCCAGCGGGGGGGCGGTCCGGGGAGCTGTTTTTT.

CDR3 DNA: TGTGCCAGCTCACCTTTAGCGGGGGGGTACAATGAGCAGTTCTTC. Protein sequence: CASSPLAGGYNEQFF. The genes are TRBV18 and TRBJ2-1; TRBD2 matches at 11 bases. Per the germline V gene, CDR1 is KGHSH and CDR2 is LQKENI. Unmatched junction bases numbered 2, after V lost 3 bases and J lost 4 bases. The CDR3 is 15 residues long.

This clone has only one observation. The chain combines TRBV4-3 with TRBJ1-1, with 8 bases aligning to TRBD1. In germline, CDR1 is LGHNA, CDR2 YSLEER. Trimming cost V 4 bases and J 1 base; bases outside gene matches: 11. CDR3 size: 17 residues. The CDR3 spells CASSRRTSGQGNTEAFF. CDR3 DNA sequence: TGCGCCAGCAGCCGACGAACCAGCGGACAGGGGAACACTGAAGCTTTCTTT.

J is TRBJ1-2 and V is TRBV28, with 7 bases fitting TRBD1. Per the germline V gene, CDR1 is MDHEN and CDR2 is SYDVKM. CDR3 length: 13 residues. Trimming cost V 3 bases and J 5 bases; bases outside gene matches: 3. CDR3 bases: TGTGCCAGCAGTTTCAGGGGGACGTATGGCTACACCTTC. This sequence encodes CASSFRGTYGYTF.

The chain links TRBV7-8 to TRBJ1-6; tentatively, D is TRBD1 (5 bases). Trimming stripped 3 bases from V and 5 bases from J, with 11 bases between. CDR3 length: 15 amino acids. Per germline, CDR1 SGHVS and CDR2 FQNEAQ. This CDR3 is CASSLGRGDNSPLHF. CDR3 DNA sequence: TGTGCCAGCAGCTTGGGGAGGGGTGATAATTCACCCCTCCACTTT.

The V gene is TRBV6-5, the J gene TRBJ1-1; D unresolved. V gave up 8 bases and J gave up 4 bases, with 11 bases separating them. The CDR3 contains 12 residues. Germline CDR1 and CDR2: MNHEY and SVGAGI. The DNA for the CDR3 is TGTGCCAGCCTTGAGGGTGTCACTGAAGCTTTCTTT. Protein sequence: CASLEGVTEAFF.

This clone occurred once. This chain links TRBV7-9 with TRBJ2-7, with TRBD2 matching 8 bases. This CDR3 comprises 17 residues. Trimming took 1 base from V and 7 from J; bases not matched to a gene: 15. CDR1 and CDR2 from the germline V gene are SEHNR and FQNEAQ (reference sequence). CDR3 coding DNA: TGTGCCAGCAGCTTAGTAGCGGGGTCTTCACAGAGAGGGGAGCAGTACTTC. This codes for CASSLVAGSSQRGEQYF.

V and J are TRBV28 and TRBJ2-3; the match to TRBD2 covers 7 bases. The junction had 7 bases not matched to a gene; V was cut back by 5 bases and J by 2 bases. Germline V lookup: CDR1 MDHEN, CDR2 SYDVKM. The CDR3 spans 15 residues. The CDR3 reads CASSGGGSFTDTQYF. DNA for the CDR3: TGTGCCAGCAGTGGGGGGGGATCTTTCACAGATACGCAGTATTTT.

The V call is TRBV5-1, the J call TRBJ2-3; 10 bases line up with TRBD2. V shed 2 bases and J 4 bases; nucleotides not matched to a gene: 13. This CDR3 has 18 residues. CDR1 is SGHRS and CDR2 is YFSETQ in the germline V gene. CDR3 residues: CASSLVQRGGLGSDTQYF. The CDR3 DNA follows: TGCGCCAGCAGCTTAGTACAGCGGGGGGGGCTCGGCTCAGATACGCAGTATTTT.

This chain joins TRBV5-6 and TRBJ1-4, with a possible D match to TRBD1 (6 bases). The CDR3 extends over 16 amino acids. V shed 4 bases and J shed 8 bases, with 21 bases lying between them. Germline assignment: CDR1 SGHDT and CDR2 YYEEEE. CDR3 bases: TGTGCCAGCAGCCCTACCTTTCAGGGGCAAATAGAAAAACTGTTTTTT. Translation: CASSPTFQGQIEKLFF.

CDR3 DNA sequence: TGTGCCTGGAGTGTCGATTGGGCAGTCTCCTATGGCTACACCTTC. Translated, it gives CAWSVDWAVSYGYTF. V gene TRBV30 combines with J gene TRBJ1-2; D ambiguous. The V gene lost 0 bases and the J gene lost 4 bases, with 15 bases spanning the gap. CDR1 is GTSNPN and CDR2 is SVGIG in the germline V gene (reference sequence). The CDR3 spans 15 residues.

V and J are TRBV5-1 and TRBJ1-4; a weak D match, TRBD1 (6 bases). V was shortened by 6 bases and J by 8 bases, with 23 bases between the two germline ends. CDR1 is SGHRS and CDR2 is YFSETQ in the germline V gene. The CDR3 spans 16 residues. The CDR3 nucleotides read TGCGCCAGCAAGCCTTTAAGTTTGGACAGTACGGAAAAACTGTTTTTT. This gives the protein CASKPLSLDSTEKLFF.

The chain couples TRBV30 to TRBJ2-1; no clear D. Germline CDR1 is GTSNPN and CDR2 is SVGIG (reference sequence). The CDR3 totals 9 residues. The ends were cut back, 7 bases at V and 9 bases at J, with 7 bases in the middle. CDR3 region: CASVIEQFF. In nucleotides, the CDR3 is TGTGCCTCGGTAATTGAGCAGTTCTTC.

V and J are TRBV2 and TRBJ1-5; D is undetermined. This CDR3 has 13 amino acids. The V and J ends lost 8 bases and 1 base respectively, with 9 bases between them. Germline V gives CDR1 SNHLY, CDR2 FYNNEI. CDR3 coding DNA: TGTGCCAGCGTGAGGAGCAGCAATCAGCCCCAGCATTTT. Protein sequence: CASVRSSNQPQHF.